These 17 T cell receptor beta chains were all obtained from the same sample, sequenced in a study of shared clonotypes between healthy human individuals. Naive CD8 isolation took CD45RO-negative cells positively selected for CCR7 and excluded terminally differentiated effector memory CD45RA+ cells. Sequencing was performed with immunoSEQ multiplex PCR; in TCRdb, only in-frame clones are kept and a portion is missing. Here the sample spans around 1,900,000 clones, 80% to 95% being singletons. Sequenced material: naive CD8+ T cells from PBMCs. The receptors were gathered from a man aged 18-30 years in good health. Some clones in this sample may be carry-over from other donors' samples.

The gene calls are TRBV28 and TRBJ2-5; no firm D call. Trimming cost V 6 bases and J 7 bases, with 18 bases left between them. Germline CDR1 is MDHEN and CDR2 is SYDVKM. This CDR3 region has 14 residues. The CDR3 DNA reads TGTGCCAGCAGCCATCAGGAAAGCCACGGGACCCAGTACTTC. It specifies CASSHQESHGTQYF. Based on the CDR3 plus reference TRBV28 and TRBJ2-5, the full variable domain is DVKVTQSSRYLVKRTGEKVFLECVQDMDHENMFWYRQDPGLGLRLIYFSYDVKMKEKGDIPEGYSVSREKKERFSLILESASTNQTSMYLCASSHQESHGTQYFGPGTRLLVL.

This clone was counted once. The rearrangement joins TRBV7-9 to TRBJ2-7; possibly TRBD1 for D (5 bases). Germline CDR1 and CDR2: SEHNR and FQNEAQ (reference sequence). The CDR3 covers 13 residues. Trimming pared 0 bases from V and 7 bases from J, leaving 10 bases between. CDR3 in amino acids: CASSLAGAWEQYF. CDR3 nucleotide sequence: TGTGCCAGCAGCTTAGCAGGGGCGTGGGAGCAGTACTTC. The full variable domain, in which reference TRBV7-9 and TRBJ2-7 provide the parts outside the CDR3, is DTGVSQNPRHKITKRGQNVTFRCDPISEHNRLYWYRQTLGQGPEFLTYFQNEAQLEKSRLLSDRFSAERPKGSFSTLEIQRTEQGDSAMYLCASSLAGAWEQYFGPGTRLTVT.

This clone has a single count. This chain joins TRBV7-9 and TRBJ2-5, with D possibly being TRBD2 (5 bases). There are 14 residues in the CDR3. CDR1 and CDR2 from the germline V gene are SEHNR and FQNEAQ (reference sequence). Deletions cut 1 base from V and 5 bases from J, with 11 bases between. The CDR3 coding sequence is TGTGCCAGCAGCTTAGATGGACTCGAGGAGACCCAGTACTTC. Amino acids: CASSLDGLEETQYF.

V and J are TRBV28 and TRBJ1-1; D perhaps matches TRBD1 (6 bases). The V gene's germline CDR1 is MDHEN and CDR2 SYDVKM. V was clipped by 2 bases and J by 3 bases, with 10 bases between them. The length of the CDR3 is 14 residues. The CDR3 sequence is CASSLQGTYTEAFF. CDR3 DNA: TGTGCCAGCAGTTTACAGGGGACCTACACTGAAGCTTTCTTT.

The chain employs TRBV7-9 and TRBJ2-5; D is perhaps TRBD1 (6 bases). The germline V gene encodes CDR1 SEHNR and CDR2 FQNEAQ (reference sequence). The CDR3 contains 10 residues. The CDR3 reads CAIRGETQYF. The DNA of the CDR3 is TGTGCTATCAGGGGAGAGACCCAGTACTTC.

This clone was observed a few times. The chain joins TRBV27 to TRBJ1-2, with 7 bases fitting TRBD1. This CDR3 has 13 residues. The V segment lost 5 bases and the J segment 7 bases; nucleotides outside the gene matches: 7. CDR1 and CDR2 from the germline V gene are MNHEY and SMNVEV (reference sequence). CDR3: CASSPDRAPGYTF. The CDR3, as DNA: TGTGCCAGCAGTCCCGACAGGGCCCCTGGCTACACCTTC.

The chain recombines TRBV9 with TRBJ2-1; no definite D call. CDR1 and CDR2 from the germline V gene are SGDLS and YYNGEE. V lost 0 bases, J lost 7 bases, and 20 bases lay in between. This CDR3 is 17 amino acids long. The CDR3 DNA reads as TGTGCCAGCAGCGTAGCGGGCAGCGCTAAGGTTGGGAATGAGCAGTTCTTC. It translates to CASSVAGSAKVGNEQFF.

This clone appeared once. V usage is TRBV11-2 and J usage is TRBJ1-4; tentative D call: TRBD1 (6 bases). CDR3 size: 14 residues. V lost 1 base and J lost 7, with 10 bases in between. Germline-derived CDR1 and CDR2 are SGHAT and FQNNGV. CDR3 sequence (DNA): TGTGCCAGCAGCTTAGGACAGGAATTTGAAAAACTGTTTTTT. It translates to CASSLGQEFEKLFF. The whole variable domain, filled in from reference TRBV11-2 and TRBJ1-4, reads EAGVAQSPRYKIIEKRQSVAFWCNPISGHATLYWYQQILGQGPKLLIQFQNNGVVDDSQLPKDRFSAERLKGVDSTLKIQPAKLEDSAVYLCASSLGQEFEKLFFGSGTQLSVL.

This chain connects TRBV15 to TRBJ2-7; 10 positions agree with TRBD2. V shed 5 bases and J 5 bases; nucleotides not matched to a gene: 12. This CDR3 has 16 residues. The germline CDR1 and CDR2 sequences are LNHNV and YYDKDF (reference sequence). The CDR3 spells CATSEGTGTSVNEQYF. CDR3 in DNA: TGTGCCACCAGCGAGGGAACCGGGACTAGCGTCAACGAGCAGTACTTC. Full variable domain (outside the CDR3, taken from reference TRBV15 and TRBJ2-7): DAMVIQNPRYQVTQFGKPVTLSCSQTLNHNVMYWYQQKSSQAPKLLFHYYDKDFNNEADTPDNFQSRRPNTSFCFLDIRSPGLGDTAMYLCATSEGTGTSVNEQYFGPGTRLTVT.

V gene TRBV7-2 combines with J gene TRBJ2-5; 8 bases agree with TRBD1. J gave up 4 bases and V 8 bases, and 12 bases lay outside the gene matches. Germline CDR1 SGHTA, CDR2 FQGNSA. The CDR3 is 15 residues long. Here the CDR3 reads CASFSQGEIRETQYF. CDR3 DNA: TGTGCCAGCTTTTCACAGGGGGAAATTAGAGAGACCCAGTACTTC.

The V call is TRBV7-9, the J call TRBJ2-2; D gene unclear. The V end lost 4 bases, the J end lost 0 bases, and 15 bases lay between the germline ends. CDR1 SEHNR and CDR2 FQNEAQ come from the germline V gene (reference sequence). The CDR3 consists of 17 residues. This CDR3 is CASSSGWLSANTGELFF. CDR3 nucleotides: TGTGCCAGCAGCTCTGGTTGGTTGTCAGCGAACACCGGGGAGCTGTTTTTT.

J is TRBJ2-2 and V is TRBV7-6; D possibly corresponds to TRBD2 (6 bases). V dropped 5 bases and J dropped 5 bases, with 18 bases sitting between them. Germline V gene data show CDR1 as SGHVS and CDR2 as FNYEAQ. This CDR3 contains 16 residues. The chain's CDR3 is CASSVGGFGRTGELFF. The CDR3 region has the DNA TGTGCCAGCAGCGTTGGCGGTTTCGGGAGAACCGGGGAGCTGTTTTTT. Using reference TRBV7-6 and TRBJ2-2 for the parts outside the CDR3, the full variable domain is GAGVSQSPRYKVTKRGQDVALRCDPISGHVSLYWYRQALGQGPEFLTYFNYEAQQDKSGLPNDRFSAERPEGSISTLTIQRTEQRDSAMYRCASSVGGFGRTGELFFGEGSRLTVL.

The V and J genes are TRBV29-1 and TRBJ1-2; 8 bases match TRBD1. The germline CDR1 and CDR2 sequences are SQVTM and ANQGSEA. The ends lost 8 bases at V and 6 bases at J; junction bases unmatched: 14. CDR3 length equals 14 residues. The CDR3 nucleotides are TGCAGCCCCGGCAGAGCAGGGGGCGTGGATGGCTACACCTTC. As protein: CSPGRAGGVDGYTF.

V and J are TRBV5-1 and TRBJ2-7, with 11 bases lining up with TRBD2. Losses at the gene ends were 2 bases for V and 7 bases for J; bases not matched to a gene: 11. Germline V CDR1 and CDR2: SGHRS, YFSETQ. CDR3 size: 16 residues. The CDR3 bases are TGCGCCAGCAGCTTCGGGCGTAGCGGGAGGGCGGGGGAGCAGTACTTC. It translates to CASSFGRSGRAGEQYF.

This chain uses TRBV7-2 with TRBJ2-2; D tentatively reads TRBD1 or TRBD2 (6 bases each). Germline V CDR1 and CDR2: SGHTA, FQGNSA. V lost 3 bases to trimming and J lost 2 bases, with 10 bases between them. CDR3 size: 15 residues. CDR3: CASSFRGPNTGELFF. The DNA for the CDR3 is TGTGCCAGCAGCTTCCGGGGGCCAAACACCGGGGAGCTGTTTTTT.

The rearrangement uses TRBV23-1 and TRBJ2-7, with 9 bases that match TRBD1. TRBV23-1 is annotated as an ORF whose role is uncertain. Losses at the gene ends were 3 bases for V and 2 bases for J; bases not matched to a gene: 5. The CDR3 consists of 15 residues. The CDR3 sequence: CASSHPGQGPYEQYF. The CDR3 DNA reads TGCGCCAGCAGTCACCCGGGACAGGGACCCTACGAGCAGTACTTC.

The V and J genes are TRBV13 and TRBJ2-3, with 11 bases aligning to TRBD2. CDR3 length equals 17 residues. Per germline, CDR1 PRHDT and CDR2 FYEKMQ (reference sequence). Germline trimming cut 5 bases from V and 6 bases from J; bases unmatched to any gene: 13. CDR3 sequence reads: CASSTTGLADIKDTQYF. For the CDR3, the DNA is TGTGCCAGCAGCACCACGGGACTAGCGGATATTAAGGATACGCAGTATTTT.